These 16 T cell receptor delta chains were sequenced from one sample in a study of γδ T cells in repeated Plasmodium falciparum infection. Gammadelta T cells were flow-sorted from PBMC into Vgamma9/Vdelta2+ and Vdelta2-negative populations for bulk analysis. TCRdb reanalysed the multiplex PCR reads with CATT. The sample lists under 50,000 delta-chain clones; roughly 1.5% were seen once. Sequences were obtained from gamma-delta T cells from blood. These receptors all stem from a pool of human donors (malaria-infected and uninfected, not separated).

Comments on this clone: This likely traces to a read error, being one base from a far larger clone. The same CDR3 arises from other DNA sequences in this sample as well. The genes are TRDV2 and TRDJ1; 8 bases fit TRDD3. Matching the DNA to germline supplied the J gene, which TCRdb does not give. The V and J ends lost 1 base and 2 bases, in that order; junction bases with no gene match: 17. This CDR3 is 19 amino acids long. The germline CDR1 and CDR2 sequences are GEAIGNYY and EKD. CDR3 coding DNA: TGTGCCTGTGACACAGTACTGGGGGCCTCACCCTCGTATACCGATAAACTCATCTTT. As protein: CACDTVLGASPSYTDKLIF.

This clone has only a few counts. With a far larger clone one base away, a read error is the likely cause. This specimen includes other DNA sequences encoding the same CDR3. This chain links TRDV1 with TRDJ1; 8 bases fit TRDD3. Per the germline V gene, CDR1 is TSWWSYY and CDR2 is QGS. The CDR3 covers 18 residues. CDR3 DNA: TGTGCTCTTGGGGCTCTTCCTTTACTGGGGGTCAACACCGATAAGCTCATCTTT. Protein: CALGALPLLGVNTDKLIF.

This clone was observed a handful of times. The chain joins TRDV1 to TRDJ1, with D possibly TRDD2 on 6 matching bases. Assignment of the J gene here rests on matching the DNA to germline, because TCRdb gives none. Trimming cost V 0 bases and J 0 bases, with 17 bases left between them. This CDR3 is 18 amino acids long. Germline V CDR1 and CDR2: TSWWSYY, QGS. The chain's CDR3 is CALGELSFPPLYTDKLIF. The CDR3 region has the DNA TGTGCTCTTGGGGAACTATCCTTCCCCCCGCTGTACACCGATAAACTCATCTTT.

About this clone itself: TCRdb's listed protein matches a much larger clone and diverges from this DNA's translation at residue 6, likely through a read error; the protein shown comes from the DNA. V gene TRDV1 combines with J gene TRDJ1; TRDD3 matches at 8 bases. TCRdb gives no J gene; it was assigned here by matching the DNA to germline. The germline V gene encodes CDR1 TSWWSYY and CDR2 QGS. This CDR3 has 21 amino acids. V lost 1 base and J lost 2; bases outside the gene matches: 21. The CDR3 protein is CALGERMAAYWGARWTDKLIF. Here the CDR3 DNA reads TGTGCTCTTGGGGAACGTATGGCGGCCTACTGGGGGGCCCGGTGGACCGATAAACTCATCTTT.

This clone has at least ten counts. One base away lies a much larger clone, so this may be a sequencing read error. The same CDR3 also results from other DNA sequences found in this sample. The V gene reported is TRDV1; the J gene is uncalled; no check of the table's D call, TRDD3, against the DNA was made. The CDR3 contains 17 residues. Germline CDR1 and CDR2: TSWWSYY and QGS. Written as DNA, the CDR3 is TGTGCTCTTGGGGAAACTCTCCCATTGTACTGGGAGAATAAACTCATCTTC. Protein: CALGETLPLYWENKLIF.

This clone was recorded a few times. TCRdb records a much larger clone's protein for this DNA, with a difference at residue 10 that likely arises from a read error; the protein given is the translation of the DNA. The chain uses TRDV1 and TRDJ1; 8 bases line up with TRDD3. The J gene comes from matching the DNA to germline here; TCRdb lacks it. V shed 0 bases and J 0 bases; nucleotides not matched to a gene: 3. The CDR3 totals 16 residues. Germline V gives CDR1 TSWWSYY, CDR2 QGS. CDR3 nucleotides: TGTGCTCTTGGGGAACTAGGGGGGATATACACCGATAAACTCATCTTT. As protein: CALGELGGIYTDKLIF.

This clone appeared a few times. TCRdb attributes to this sequence the protein of a much larger clone, which differs from the DNA translation at residue 11; a read error is likely, and the protein displayed is translated from the DNA. The rearrangement links TRAV36/DV7 to TRDJ1; TRDD2 or TRDD3 may be the D gene (6 bases each). TCRdb gives no J gene; it was assigned here by matching the DNA to germline. The CDR3 has 24 amino acids. CDR1 VTNFRS and CDR2 LTSSGIE come from the germline V gene (reference sequence). V was shortened by 0 bases and J by 0 bases, with 39 bases between the two germline ends. CDR3 amino acids: CAVEVQNPTPTLMGVYMYTDKLIF. CDR3 bases: TGTGCTGTGGAGGTTCAGAATCCTACCCCGACCTTGATGGGGGTCTATATGTACACCGATAAACTCATCTTT. Full variable domain (outside the CDR3, taken from reference TRAV36/DV7 and TRDJ1): EDKVVQSPLSLVVHEGDTVTLNCSYEVTNFRSLLWYKQEKKAPTFLFMLTSSGIEKKSGRLSSILDKKELSSILNITATQTGDSAIYLCAVEVQNPTPTLMGVYMYTDKLIFGKGTRVTVEP.

This clone was seen repeatedly, ten times or more. The chain is built from TRDV1 and TRDJ1; D is unclear. V was cut by 1 base and J by 0 bases, with 21 bases left in between. Germline CDR1 and CDR2: TSWWSYY and QGS. The CDR3 extends over 19 amino acids. For the CDR3, the DNA is TGTGCTCTTGGGGAACGGAGTTTACTACGGGGCTATTACACCGATAAACTCATCTTT. It is translated as CALGERSLLRGYYTDKLIF.

This clone was observed a handful of times. Since a far larger clone is one base different, this is likely a read error. Other DNA sequences in the sample encode the same CDR3. The chain links TRDV1 to TRDJ3, with TRDD3 identical over 8 bases. The J gene, absent from TCRdb, was called here by matching the DNA to germline. The CDR3 extends over 26 amino acids. Germline V gives CDR1 TSWWSYY, CDR2 QGS. Unmatched junction bases numbered 26, after V lost 1 base and J lost 0 bases. The chain's CDR3 is CALGEQGGSTGGYEVFSSWDTRQMFF. For the CDR3, the DNA is TGTGCTCTTGGGGAACAGGGGGGGAGTACTGGGGGGTACGAAGTATTTTCCTCCTGGGACACCCGACAGATGTTTTTC.

In its sample, this clone was seen a few times. A far larger clone is one base from this, pointing to a likely read error. The sample carries other DNA sequences with the same CDR3. V usage is TRDV1 and J usage is TRDJ1; 11 nucleotides line up with TRDD3. The V gene's germline CDR1 is TSWWSYY and CDR2 QGS. The CDR3 totals 17 residues. This CDR3 is CALGEGVGDTNSYKLIF. The DNA of the CDR3 is TGTGCTCTCGGGGAAGGAGTGGGGGATACGAATTCGTATAAACTCATCTTT.

This clone came up a few times. A read error likely explains why the TCRdb protein, taken from a much larger clone, differs from this DNA's translation at residue 7; the protein shown is translated from the DNA. This chain links TRDV1 with TRDJ1; TRDD3 aligns across 8 bases. TCRdb does not report a J gene; here it was assigned by matching the DNA to germline references. V shed 0 bases and J 0 bases; nucleotides not matched to a gene: 3. CDR3 length: 16 amino acids. In germline, CDR1 is TSWWSYY, CDR2 QGS. This CDR3 reads CALGELEGIHTDKLIF. The CDR3 DNA sequence: TGTGCTCTTGGGGAACTAGAGGGGATACACACCGATAAACTCATCTTT.

There are many counts of this clone. This DNA's translation and the protein TCRdb lists, from a much larger clone, do not match at residue 9, likely due to a read error; the protein shown is translated from the DNA. This chain links TRDV3 with TRDJ1, with D tentatively TRDD1 (5 bases). Deletions cut 2 bases from V and 7 bases from J, with 20 bases between. CDR1 and CDR2 from the germline V gene are TVYSNPD and GDNSRS (reference sequence). The CDR3 is made up of 14 amino acids. The CDR3 loop reads CAFDSGTLAGKLIF. In DNA form, the CDR3 reads TGTGCCTTTGATAGTGGGACCCTCGCAGGTAAACTCATCTTT. Complete variable domain (other parts from reference TRDV3 and TRDJ1): CDKVTQSSPDQTVASGSEVVLLCTYDTVYSNPDLFWYRIRPDYSFQFVFYGDNSRSEGADFTQGRFSVKHILTQKAFHLVISPVRTEDSATYYCAFDSGTLAGKLIFGKGTRVTVEP.

This clone was observed at least ten times. TCRdb lists the protein of a much larger clone for this DNA, which differs at residue 7, so this is likely a read error; the protein given here is translated from the DNA itself. The chain has TRDV1 and TRDJ1; 7 bases are shared with TRDD3. The CDR3 totals 17 residues. V shed 4 bases and J 0 bases; nucleotides not matched to a gene: 11. The germline V gene has CDR1 TSWWSYY and CDR2 QGS. The CDR3 protein is CALGGIRGDLYTDKLIF. CDR3 bases: TGTGCTCTTGGGGGAATAAGGGGGGATCTGTACACCGATAAACTCATCTTT.

This clone was observed many times. One end of the junction varies from germline; a read error may be responsible. This sequence joins TRDV1 and TRDJ1; maybe TRDD3 (6 bases). This CDR3 spans 16 amino acids. Germline lookup yields CDR1 TSWWSYY and CDR2 QGS. CDR3 sequence: CALYKDWWGLSDKPIF. The CDR3 bases are TGTGCTCTGTATAAGGACTGGTGGGGATTGTCCGATAAACCCATCTTT.

This clone was picked up many times. The junction departs from the called germline gene at one end, perhaps through a read error. The rearrangement links TRDV1 to TRDJ1, with D tentatively TRDD3 (6 bases). The CDR3 runs 20 residues. Germline V gives CDR1 TSWWSYY, CDR2 QGS. The CDR3: CALVERGWVWRGDTSDKLIF. The CDR3 DNA sequence: TGTGCTCTTGTGGAACGGGGATGGGTCTGGCGAGGGGACACTTCCGATAAACTCATCTTT.

This clone has at least ten counts. This likely reflects a read error, since a far larger clone is one base away. The same CDR3 arises from other DNA sequences in this sample as well. The gene calls are TRDV2 and TRDJ1, with D unclear. The CDR3 is made up of 12 amino acids. Germline V CDR1 and CDR2: GEAIGNYY, EKD. Trimming pared 5 bases from V and 5 bases from J, leaving 11 bases between. CDR3 nucleotide sequence: TGTGCCTGTGGGACCTGTACTGATAAACTCATCTTT. Amino acids: CACGTCTDKLIF.